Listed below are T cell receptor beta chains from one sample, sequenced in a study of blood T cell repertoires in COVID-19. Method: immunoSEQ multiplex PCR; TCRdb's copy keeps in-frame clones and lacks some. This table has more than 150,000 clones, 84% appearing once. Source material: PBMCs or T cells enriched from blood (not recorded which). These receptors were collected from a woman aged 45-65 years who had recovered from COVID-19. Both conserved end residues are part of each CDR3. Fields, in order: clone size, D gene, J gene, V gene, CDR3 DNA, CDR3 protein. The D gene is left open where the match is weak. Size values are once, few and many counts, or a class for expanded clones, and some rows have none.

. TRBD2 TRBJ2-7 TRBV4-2 TGTGCCAGCAGCCAAGACGCGGGAGGTTTGACGTACGAGCAGTACTTC CASSQDAGGLTYEQYF
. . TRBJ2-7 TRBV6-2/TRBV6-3 TGTGCCAGCAGCCCCGGGACTTCCTTGTTCTACGAGCAGTACTTC CASSPGTSLFYEQYF
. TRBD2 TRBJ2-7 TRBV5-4 TGTGCCAGCAGCCCGAGCGGGGCGGGAGAGCAGCAGTACTTC CASSPSGAGEQQYF
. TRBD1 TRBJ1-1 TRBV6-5 TGTGCCAGCGGAAGCAGGGGGCTGAACACTGAAGCTTTCTTT CASGSRGLNTEAFF
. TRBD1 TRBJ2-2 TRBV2 TGTGCCAGCAGCAGACAGGGGTCGCCTTTCGGGGAGCTGTTTTTT CASSRQGSPFGELFF
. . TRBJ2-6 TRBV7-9 TGTGCCAGCAGCTTAAGAATCACAGGGTCGGGTGGGGCCAACGTCCTGACTTTC CASSLRITGSGGANVLTF
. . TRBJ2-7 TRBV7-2 TGTGCCAGCAGCTTAGTAGGGACTCCTTACGAGCAGTACTTC CASSLVGTPYEQYF
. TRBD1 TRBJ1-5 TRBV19 TGTGCCAGTAGTGACAGGGAGATTAGTCAGCCCCAGCATTTT CASSDREISQPQHF
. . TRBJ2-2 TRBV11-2 TGTGCCAGCAGCCGACTAGTATCCCACACCGGGGAGCTGTTTTTT CASSRLVSHTGELFF
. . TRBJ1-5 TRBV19 TGTGCCAGTAGTTCGGGGTCCCCTCGCGATCAGCCCCAGCATTTT CASSSGSPRDQPQHF
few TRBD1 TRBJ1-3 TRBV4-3 TGCGCCAGCAGCCAAGATCCGGGGACAGGAAGCTCTGGAAACACCATATATTTT CASSQDPGTGSSGNTIYF
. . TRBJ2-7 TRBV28 TGTGCCAGCAGCTCCCAGGGCCCGCACACCTACGAGCAGTACTTC CASSSQGPHTYEQYF
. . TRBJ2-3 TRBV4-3 TGCGCCAGCAGCCCCCGACACTTTCTAATCCCCGGCACAGATACGCAGTATTTT CASSPRHFLIPGTDTQYF
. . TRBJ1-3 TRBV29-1 TGCAGCGTTGAAGGGGACACTGGAAACACCATATATTTT CSVEGDTGNTIYF
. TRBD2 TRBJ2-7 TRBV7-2 TGTGCCAGCAGCGCGGGGGTGGCAAACCAGCAGTACTTC CASSAGVANQQYF
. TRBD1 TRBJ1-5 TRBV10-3 TGTGCCATCAGTGACCGGACAGGCGGGAATCAGCCCCAGCATTTT CAISDRTGGNQPQHF
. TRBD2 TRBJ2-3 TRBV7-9 TGTGCCAGCAGCTTTCTAGCGGGAGGGCCATTTGCCACAGATACGCAGTATTTT CASSFLAGGPFATDTQYF
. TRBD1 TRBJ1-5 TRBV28 TGTGCCAGCAGTCCCGGGACAGTTCAGGATCAGCCCCAGCATTTT CASSPGTVQDQPQHF
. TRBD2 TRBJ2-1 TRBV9 TGTGCCAGCAGCGTAAGCGGGGGGTCCTACAATGAGCAGTTCTTC CASSVSGGSYNEQFF
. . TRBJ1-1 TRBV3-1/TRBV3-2 TGTGCCAGCAGCCCACCGGGGAAGGTTGGAGACACTGAAGCTTTCTTT CASSPPGKVGDTEAFF
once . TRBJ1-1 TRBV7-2 TGTGCCAGCAGCTTAGAGGGGTATCTTAACACTGAAGCTTTCTTT CASSLEGYLNTEAFF
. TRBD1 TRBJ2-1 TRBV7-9 TGTGCCAGCAGCCAAAAGGGGACAGGCGATAGGGAGCAGTTCTTC CASSQKGTGDREQFF
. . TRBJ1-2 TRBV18 TGTGCCAGCTCTCGGCGGGGGGGCACCTATGGCTACACCTTC CASSRRGGTYGYTF
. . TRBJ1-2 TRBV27 TGTGCCAGCAGTACCCTGGGGAGTTACGGCTACACCTTC CASSTLGSYGYTF
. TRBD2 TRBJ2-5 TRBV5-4 TGTGCCAGCAGCTTTGCGGGGGGGGAGACCCAGTACTTC CASSFAGGETQYF
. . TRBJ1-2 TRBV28 TGTGCCAGCAGTTTACAGGGAGGATATGGCTACACCTTC CASSLQGGYGYTF
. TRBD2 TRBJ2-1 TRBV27 TGTGCCAGCAGTTATCTAGCGGGAGGGCCTGGGGTTGAGCAGTTCTTC CASSYLAGGPGVEQFF
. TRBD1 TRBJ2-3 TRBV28 TGTGCCAGCAGTCCAGCAGGGACAGAGACAGATACGCAGTATTTT CASSPAGTETDTQYF
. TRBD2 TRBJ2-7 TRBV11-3 TGTGCCAGCAGCCCACCGGCCTATGGAACTAGCGGGGGTTACGAGCAGTACTTC CASSPPAYGTSGGYEQYF
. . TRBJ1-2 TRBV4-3 TGCGCCAGCAGCCAAGTTTTCCGGGACAATCCTGGCTACACCTTC CASSQVFRDNPGYTF
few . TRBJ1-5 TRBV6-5 TGTGCCAGCAGTCTGACAGGTCTTCCCAATCAGCCCCAGCATTTT CASSLTGLPNQPQHF
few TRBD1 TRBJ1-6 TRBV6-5 TGTGCCAGCCCATCCGCGGACAGGGAGGGTTCACCCCTCCACTTT CASPSADREGSPLHF
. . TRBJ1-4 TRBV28 TGTGCCAGCAGTTTTGCCCTCGGGACAAGACTTGAAAAACTGTTTTTT CASSFALGTRLEKLFF
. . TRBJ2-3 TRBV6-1 TGTGCCAGCAGTGAGAGACCAGGGGCTACCACAGATACGCAGTATTTT CASSERPGATTDTQYF
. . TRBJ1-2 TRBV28 TGTGCCAGCAGTTTAAACAGGGTCAATGGCTACACCTTC CASSLNRVNGYTF
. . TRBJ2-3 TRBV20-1 TGCAGTGCTACCCGAGCAGATACGCAGTATTTT CSATRADTQYF
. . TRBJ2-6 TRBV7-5 TGTGCCAGAAGCTTAGCCCCAGGGACTGGGGCCAACGTCCTGACTTTC CARSLAPGTGANVLTF
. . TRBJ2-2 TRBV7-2 TGTGCCAGCAGCCTACGGCGGGGCCCGAACACCGGGGAGCTGTTTTTT CASSLRRGPNTGELFF
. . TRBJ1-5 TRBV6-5 TGTGCCAGCACGTGGGCCCTCAATCAGCCCCAGCATTTT CASTWALNQPQHF
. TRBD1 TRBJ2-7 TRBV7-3 TGTGCCAGCAGCTTTCTACAGGGGGATCGGTACGAGCAGTACTTC CASSFLQGDRYEQYF
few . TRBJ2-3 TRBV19 TGTGCCAGTTCAGTTTTAATCGGGATCAGCACAGATACGCAGTATTTT CASSVLIGISTDTQYF
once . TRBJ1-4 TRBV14 TGTGCCAGCAGCCAAGCGGTCGGGAAACTGTTTTTT CASSQAVGKLFF
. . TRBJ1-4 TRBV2 TGTGCCAGCAGGGACTGGACAGCAGCTAATGAAAAACTGTTTTTT CASRDWTAANEKLFF
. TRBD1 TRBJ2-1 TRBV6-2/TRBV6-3 TGTGCCAGCAGTTACTTGCTGCCGGGACAGGGCGGCAATGAGCAGTTCTTC CASSYLLPGQGGNEQFF
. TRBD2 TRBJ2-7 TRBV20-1 TGCAGTGCTAGTTCCTTAGCGGGTGGCTCCTACGAGCAGTACTTC CSASSLAGGSYEQYF
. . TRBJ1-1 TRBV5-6 TGTGCCAGCAGCAACCCCCCGAGCACTGAAGCTTTCTTT CASSNPPSTEAFF
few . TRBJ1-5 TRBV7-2 TGTGCCAGCAGCCGACAGTCCAATCAGCCCCAGCATTTT CASSRQSNQPQHF
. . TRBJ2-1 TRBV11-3 TGTGCCAGCAGCCCCGGACTCTACAATGAGCAGTTCTTC CASSPGLYNEQFF
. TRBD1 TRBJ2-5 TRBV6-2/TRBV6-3 TGTGCCAGCAGCCTCGACAGGGGGATCGTGGAGACCCAGTACTTC CASSLDRGIVETQYF
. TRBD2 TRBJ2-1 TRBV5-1 TGCGCCAGCAGCCGCACTAGCGGGAGTTTCTATGAGCAGTTCTTC CASSRTSGSFYEQFF
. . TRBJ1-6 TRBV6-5 TGTGCCAGCACGCTCGGAGGGGATAATTCACCCCTCCACTTT CASTLGGDNSPLHF
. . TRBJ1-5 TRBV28 TGTGCCAGCAGTTTCCAGGGAGGTCAGCCCCAGCATTTT CASSFQGGQPQHF